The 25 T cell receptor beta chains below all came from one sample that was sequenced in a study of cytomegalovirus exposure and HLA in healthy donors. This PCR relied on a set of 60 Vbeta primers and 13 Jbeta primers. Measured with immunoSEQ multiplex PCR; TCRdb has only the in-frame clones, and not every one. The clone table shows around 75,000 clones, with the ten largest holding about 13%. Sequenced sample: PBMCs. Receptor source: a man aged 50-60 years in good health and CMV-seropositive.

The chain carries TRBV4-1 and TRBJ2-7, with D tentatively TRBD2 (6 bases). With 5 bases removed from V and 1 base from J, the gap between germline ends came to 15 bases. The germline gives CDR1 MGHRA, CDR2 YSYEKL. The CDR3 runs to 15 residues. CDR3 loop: CASSSRLEVSYEQYF. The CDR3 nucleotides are TGCGCCAGCAGCTCCCGACTAGAGGTATCCTACGAGCAGTACTTC.

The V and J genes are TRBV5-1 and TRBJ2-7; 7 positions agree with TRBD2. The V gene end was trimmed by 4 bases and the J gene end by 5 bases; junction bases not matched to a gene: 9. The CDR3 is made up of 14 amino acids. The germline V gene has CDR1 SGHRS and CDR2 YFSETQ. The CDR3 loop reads CASSEREGRNEQYF. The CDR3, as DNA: TGCGCCAGCAGCGAGCGGGAAGGGAGAAACGAGCAGTACTTC.

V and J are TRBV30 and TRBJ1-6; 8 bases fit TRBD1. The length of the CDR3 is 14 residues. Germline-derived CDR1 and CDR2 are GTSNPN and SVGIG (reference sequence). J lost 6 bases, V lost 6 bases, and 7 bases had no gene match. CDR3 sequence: CACTRDRSNSPLHF. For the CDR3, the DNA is TGTGCCTGTACCCGGGACAGGAGTAATTCACCCCTCCACTTT.

The CDR3 DNA sequence: TGTGCCAGCAGCGTAGCAGGGGGCACCTACAATGAGCAGTTCTTC. Amino acids: CASSVAGGTYNEQFF. The chain recombines TRBV9 with TRBJ2-1; TRBD1 aligns across 8 bases. CDR3 length: 15 residues. Trimming removed 0 bases from V and 2 bases from J; junction bases left unmatched: 1. Germline CDR1 is SGDLS and CDR2 is YYNGEE.

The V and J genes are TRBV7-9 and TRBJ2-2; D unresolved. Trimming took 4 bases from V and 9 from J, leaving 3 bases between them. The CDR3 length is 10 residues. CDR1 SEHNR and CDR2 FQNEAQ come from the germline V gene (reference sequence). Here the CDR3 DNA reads TGTGCCAGCAGCTGGCGGGAGCTGTTTTTT. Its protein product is CASSWRELFF.

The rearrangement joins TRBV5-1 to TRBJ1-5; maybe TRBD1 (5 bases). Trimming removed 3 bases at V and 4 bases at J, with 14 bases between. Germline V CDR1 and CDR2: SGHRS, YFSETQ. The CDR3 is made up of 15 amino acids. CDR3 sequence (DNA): TGCGCCAGCAGCTCTTTGCCAGGGCTTAATCAGCCCCAGCATTTT. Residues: CASSSLPGLNQPQHF.

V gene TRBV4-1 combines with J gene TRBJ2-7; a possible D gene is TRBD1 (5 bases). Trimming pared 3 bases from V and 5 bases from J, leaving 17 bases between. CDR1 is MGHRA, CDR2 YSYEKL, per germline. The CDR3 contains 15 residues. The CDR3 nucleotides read TGCGCCAGCAGCCAGTACAGGTACGAGGTGGACGAGCAGTACTTC. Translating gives CASSQYRYEVDEQYF.

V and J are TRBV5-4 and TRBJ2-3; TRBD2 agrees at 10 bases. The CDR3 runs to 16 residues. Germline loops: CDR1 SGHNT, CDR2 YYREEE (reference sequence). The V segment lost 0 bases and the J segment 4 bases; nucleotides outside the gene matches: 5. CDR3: CASSLERGGVADTQYF. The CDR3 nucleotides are TGTGCCAGCAGCTTGGAGCGGGGGGGCGTCGCAGATACGCAGTATTTT.

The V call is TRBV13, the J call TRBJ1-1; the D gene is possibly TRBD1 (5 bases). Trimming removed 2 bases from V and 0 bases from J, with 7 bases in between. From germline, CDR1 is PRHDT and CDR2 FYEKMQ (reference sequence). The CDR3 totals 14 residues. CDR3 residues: CASSLQGMNTEAFF. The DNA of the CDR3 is TGTGCCAGCAGCTTACAGGGAATGAACACTGAAGCTTTCTTT.

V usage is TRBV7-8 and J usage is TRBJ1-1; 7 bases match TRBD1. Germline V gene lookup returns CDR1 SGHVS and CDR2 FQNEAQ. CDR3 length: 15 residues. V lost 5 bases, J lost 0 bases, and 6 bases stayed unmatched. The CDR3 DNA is TGTGCCAGCAGCACGCCAGGGGGGATGAACACTGAAGCTTTCTTT. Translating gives CASSTPGGMNTEAFF.

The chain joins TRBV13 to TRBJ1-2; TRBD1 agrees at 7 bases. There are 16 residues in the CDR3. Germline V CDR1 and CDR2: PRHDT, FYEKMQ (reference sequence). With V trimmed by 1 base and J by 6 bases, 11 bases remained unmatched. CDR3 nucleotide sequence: TGTGCCAGCAGCTTAGCCGTGGACAGGATCCTGCATGGCTACACCTTC. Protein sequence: CASSLAVDRILHGYTF.

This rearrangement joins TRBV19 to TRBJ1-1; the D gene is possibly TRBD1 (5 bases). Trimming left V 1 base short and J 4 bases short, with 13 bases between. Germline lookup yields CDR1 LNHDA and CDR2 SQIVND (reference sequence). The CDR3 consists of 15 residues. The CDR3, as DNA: TGTGCCAGTAGTATAGTTGGGGCGCTGGGCACTGAAGCTTTCTTT. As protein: CASSIVGALGTEAFF.

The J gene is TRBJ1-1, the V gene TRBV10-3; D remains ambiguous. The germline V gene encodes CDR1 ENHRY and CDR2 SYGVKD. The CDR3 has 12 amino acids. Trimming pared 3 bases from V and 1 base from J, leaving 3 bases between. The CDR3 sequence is CAISDWNTEAFF. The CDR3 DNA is TGTGCCATCAGTGACTGGAACACTGAAGCTTTCTTT.

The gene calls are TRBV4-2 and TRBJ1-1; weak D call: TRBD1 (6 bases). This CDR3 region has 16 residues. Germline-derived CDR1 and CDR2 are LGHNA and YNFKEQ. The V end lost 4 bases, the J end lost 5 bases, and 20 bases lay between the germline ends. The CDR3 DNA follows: TGTGCCAGCAGCCCTCAAGATGGCGGGGGCAGGACTGAAGCTTTCTTT. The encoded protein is CASSPQDGGGRTEAFF.

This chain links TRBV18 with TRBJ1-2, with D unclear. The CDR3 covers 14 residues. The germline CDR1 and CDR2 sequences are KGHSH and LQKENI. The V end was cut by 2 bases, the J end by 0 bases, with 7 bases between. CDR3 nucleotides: TGTGCCAGCTCACCAGAGGGAACTAACTATGGCTACACCTTC. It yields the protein CASSPEGTNYGYTF.

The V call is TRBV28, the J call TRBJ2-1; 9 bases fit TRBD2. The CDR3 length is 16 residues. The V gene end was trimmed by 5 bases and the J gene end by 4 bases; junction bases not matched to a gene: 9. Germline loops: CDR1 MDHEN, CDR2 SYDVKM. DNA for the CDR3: TGTGCCAGCAGTCCCTCTAGCGGGACACCATACAATGAGCAGTTCTTC. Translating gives CASSPSSGTPYNEQFF.

The CDR3 region is CASSEKGLAGQETQYF. The DNA for the CDR3 is TGTGCCAGCAGTGAAAAGGGGCTAGCGGGACAAGAGACCCAGTACTTC. The chain combines TRBV6-4 with TRBJ2-5, with 9 positions matching TRBD2. CDR3 length equals 16 residues. V shed 3 bases and J 2 bases; nucleotides not matched to a gene: 7. Per the germline V gene, CDR1 is MRHNA and CDR2 is SNTAGT.

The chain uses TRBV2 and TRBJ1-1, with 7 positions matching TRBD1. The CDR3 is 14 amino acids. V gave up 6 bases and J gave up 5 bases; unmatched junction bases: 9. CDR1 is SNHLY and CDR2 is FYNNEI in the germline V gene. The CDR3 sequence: CASSLGTARTEAFF. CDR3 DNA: TGTGCCAGCAGCCTAGGGACAGCCAGAACTGAAGCTTTCTTT.

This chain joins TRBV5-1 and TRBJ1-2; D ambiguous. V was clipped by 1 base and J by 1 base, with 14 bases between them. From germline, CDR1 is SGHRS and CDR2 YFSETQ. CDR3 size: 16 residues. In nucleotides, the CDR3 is TGCGCCAGCAGCTTGAGGAGGGCCTCGAATAACTATGGCTACACCTTC. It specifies CASSLRRASNNYGYTF. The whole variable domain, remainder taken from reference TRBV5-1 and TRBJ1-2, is KAGVTQTPRYLIKTRGQQVTLSCSPISGHRSVSWYQQTPGQGLQFLFEYFSETQRNKGNFPGRFSGRQFSNSRSEMNVSTLELGDSALYLCASSLRRASNNYGYTFGSGTRLTVV.

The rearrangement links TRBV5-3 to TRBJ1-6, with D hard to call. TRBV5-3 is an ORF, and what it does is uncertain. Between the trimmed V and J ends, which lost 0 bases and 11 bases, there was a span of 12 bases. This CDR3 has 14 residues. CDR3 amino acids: CARSLGGGRAPLHF. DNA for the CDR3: TGTGCCAGAAGCTTGGGGGGTGGGAGAGCACCCCTCCACTTT.

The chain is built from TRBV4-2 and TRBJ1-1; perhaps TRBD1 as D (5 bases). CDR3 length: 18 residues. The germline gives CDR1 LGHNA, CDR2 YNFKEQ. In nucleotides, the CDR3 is TGTGTCACCAGCCCGCAGGGTGCGTGGACACGAGTGAACACTGAAGCTTTCTTT. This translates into CVTSPQGAWTRVNTEAFF.

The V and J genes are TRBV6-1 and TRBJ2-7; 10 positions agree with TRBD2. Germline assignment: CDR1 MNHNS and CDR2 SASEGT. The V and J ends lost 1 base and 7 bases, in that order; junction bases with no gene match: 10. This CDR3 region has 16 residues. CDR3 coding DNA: TGTGCCAGCAGTGAAGTCGGGGCTAGCGGGGGTGGAGAGCAGTACGTC. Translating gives CASSEVGASGGGEQYV.

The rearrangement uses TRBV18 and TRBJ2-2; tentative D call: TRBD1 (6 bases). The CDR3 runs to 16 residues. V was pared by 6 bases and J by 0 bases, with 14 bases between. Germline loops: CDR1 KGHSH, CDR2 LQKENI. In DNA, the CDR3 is TGTGCCAGCTCTCTCCGGGACACGACGAACACCGGGGAGCTGTTTTTT. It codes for CASSLRDTTNTGELFF.

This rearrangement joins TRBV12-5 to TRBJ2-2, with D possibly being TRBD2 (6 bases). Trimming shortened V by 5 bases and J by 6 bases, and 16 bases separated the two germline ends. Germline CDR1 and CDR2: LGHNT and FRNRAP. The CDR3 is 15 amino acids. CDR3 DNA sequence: TGTGCTAGTGGTCCTCCGACTAGATGGGCCGGGGAGCTGTTTTTT. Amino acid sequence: CASGPPTRWAGELFF.

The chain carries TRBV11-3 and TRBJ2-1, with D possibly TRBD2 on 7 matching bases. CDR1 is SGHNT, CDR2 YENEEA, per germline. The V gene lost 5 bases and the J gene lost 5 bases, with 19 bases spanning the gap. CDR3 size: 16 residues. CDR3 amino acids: CASSPRGASAHNEQFF. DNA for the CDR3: TGTGCCAGCAGCCCACGGGGGGCGAGCGCCCACAATGAGCAGTTCTTC.